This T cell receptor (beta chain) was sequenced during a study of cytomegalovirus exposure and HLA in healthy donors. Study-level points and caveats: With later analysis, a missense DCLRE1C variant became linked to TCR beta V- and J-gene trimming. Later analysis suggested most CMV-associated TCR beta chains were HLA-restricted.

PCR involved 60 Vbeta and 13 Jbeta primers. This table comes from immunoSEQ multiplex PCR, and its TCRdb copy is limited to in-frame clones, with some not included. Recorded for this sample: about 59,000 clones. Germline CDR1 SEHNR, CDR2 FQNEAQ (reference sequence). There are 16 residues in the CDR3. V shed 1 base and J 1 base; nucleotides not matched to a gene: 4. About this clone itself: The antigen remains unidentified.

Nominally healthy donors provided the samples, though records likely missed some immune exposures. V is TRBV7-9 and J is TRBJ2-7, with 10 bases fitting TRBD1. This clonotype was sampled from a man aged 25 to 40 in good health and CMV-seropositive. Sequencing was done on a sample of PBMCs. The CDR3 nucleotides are TGTGCCAGCAGCTTAGGGGACAGGGGACTATCCTACGAGCAGTACTTC. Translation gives CASSLGDRGLSYEQYF.